Here is one TCR beta chain with its context. This clone appeared once. What antigen it recognizes has not been identified. No qualities accompany the bases; no much larger clone lies one base away. This entry comes from a study of a mutant IDH1 vaccine in newly diagnosed glioma (dated by TCRdb to 2020 to 2023). Some background on the complete study: Vaccination was initiated 4-6 weeks after radiotherapy alone, or concurrently with temozolomide cycles in the chemotherapy-containing groups. Before enrollment, most patients had been given radiochemotherapy with temozolomide as standard therapy, while the rest had received either radiotherapy alone or temozolomide alone. Six visits were used for peripheral blood collection: V03 (baseline), V05, V07, V10, V12 and V13. Of the 32 patients who were treated, approximately 60% were male and about 40% were female, and the mean age was around 41 years. Longitudinal TCRB deep sequencing was performed for about two dozen treated patients wherever samples were available for exploratory analyses. The week-35 safety follow-up was designated visit V12, and the week-47 end of study was designated visit V13.

The study at large found these results: Across multiple MHC alleles, vaccine-induced immune responses were seen in approximately 93% of patients. No apparent relationship was observed between pseudoprogression and alterations in the top peripheral T cell clonotypes detected by TCRB sequencing. Selection of PBMC samples for TCRB deep sequencing was based on availability. The authors noted that analyses of patient blood samples could not be reproduced because of sample limitations.

Reading the label with the study, this specimen's time point is: week 35, safety follow-up. Each vaccine dose, consisting of 300 ug of a 20-mer mutant IDH1 peptide in Montanide, was administered subcutaneously with topical imiquimod. Across visits V03 through V10, patients got a total of eight vaccinations, given in weeks 1, 3, 5, 7, 11, 15, 19 and 23. All donors had newly diagnosed IDH1-mutant astrocytomas of WHO grade 3 or 4 that showed loss of nuclear ATRX. The samples were drawn from NOA16, a multicentre, single-arm, open-label phase I trial in Germany that tested a mutant IDH1 peptide vaccine in humans for the first time. The DNeasy Blood and Tissue Kit was used to extract genomic DNA from EDTA blood for TCRB sequencing. V is pruned by 1 base and J by 5 bases, leaving 6 bases of the junction without a gene match. The germline V gene sets CDR1 to MGHRA and CDR2 to YSYEKL. Spanning cysteine to phenylalanine, the CDR3 consists of 17 amino acids. Only CDR3 DNA remains: 51 bases, in frame from the first base.

Receptor amplification or capture employed the immunoSEQ multiplex PCR assay. The hsTCRB Kit was used according to the manufacturer's protocol to amplify rearranged TCR beta chain sequences. TCRB libraries were sequenced on an Illumina MiSeq. The paper's data handling went like this. The proprietary platform of the kit vendor was used for demultiplexing, trimming and gene mapping. TCRdb holds this immuneACCESS table with in-frame rearrangements only. Some clones are missing; in checked studies, unresolved V genes explain under half, and the rest has no known cause. Clone size and V and J calls were adopted from that table, with D and trimming inferred from the DNA. This sample lists around 70,000 clones; approximately 81% were detected once. Together, the top ten hold roughly 12% of the sample.

The sequence came from a man younger than 30 with glioma. The chain was built from TRBV4-1 and TRBJ1-4, with 11 bases in between that match TRBD1. The specimen comprised PBMCs, sampled from a glioma patient whose treatment included an IDH1 peptide vaccine. The CDR3 protein is CASSQVLGTGGNEKLFF. Here is the DNA: TGCGCCAGCAGCCAAGTATTAGGGACAGGGGGAAATGAAAAACTGTTTTTT.